These 14 T cell receptor beta chains came from one sample sequenced in a study of cytomegalovirus exposure and HLA in healthy donors. It was with 60 Vbeta and 13 Jbeta primers that the PCR ran. Measured with immunoSEQ multiplex PCR; TCRdb has only the in-frame clones, and not every one. Found here are 200,000 to 250,000 clones, over 65% of them singletons; the top ten hold 0.63%. Sequenced: PBMCs. Receptor source: a man aged 18 to 30 in good health and CMV-seronegative.

V gene TRBV5-4 combines with J gene TRBJ1-1; D remains unclear. CDR3 length equals 15 residues. V was clipped by 0 bases and J by 0 bases, with 9 bases between them. Per germline, CDR1 SGHNT and CDR2 YYREEE (reference sequence). CDR3 region: CASSLGGALNTEAFF. CDR3 in DNA: TGTGCCAGCAGCTTGGGAGGCGCCTTGAACACTGAAGCTTTCTTT.

This rearrangement joins TRBV9 to TRBJ1-1; TRBD1 matches at 7 bases. CDR1 and CDR2 (germline): SGDLS, YYNGEE. This CDR3 region has 14 residues. V lost 3 bases, J lost 3 bases, and 5 bases stayed unmatched. The CDR3 reads CASSAGGSDTEAFF. CDR3 coding DNA: TGTGCCAGCAGCGCAGGGGGGTCTGACACTGAAGCTTTCTTT.

The V and J genes are TRBV9 and TRBJ2-7, with 7 positions matching TRBD2. Per germline, CDR1 SGDLS and CDR2 YYNGEE. The CDR3 is made up of 14 amino acids. V was pared by 6 bases and J by 2 bases, with 8 bases of the junction left unmatched. Here the CDR3 reads CASTSSAGPYEQYF. In DNA, the CDR3 is TGTGCCAGCACCAGCTCAGCGGGGCCCTACGAGCAGTACTTC.

The chain combines TRBV28 with TRBJ2-1, with 8 bases that match TRBD2. V shed 3 bases, J shed 3 bases, and the junction held 7 bases outside the gene matches. This CDR3 spans 16 amino acids. Germline-derived CDR1 and CDR2 are MDHEN and SYDVKM. CDR3 amino acids: CASSFQASGFYNEQFF. The CDR3 nucleotides are TGTGCCAGCAGTTTTCAGGCTAGCGGGTTCTACAATGAGCAGTTCTTC.

The rearrangement uses TRBV9 and TRBJ1-1; 10 bases fit TRBD1. The CDR3 has 15 residues. The junction had 1 base not matched to a gene; V was cut back by 2 bases and J by 0 bases. The germline V gene encodes CDR1 SGDLS and CDR2 YYNGEE. CDR3 loop: CASSVTGGMNTEAFF. CDR3 sequence (DNA): TGTGCCAGCAGCGTGACAGGGGGCATGAACACTGAAGCTTTCTTT.

The rearrangement links TRBV5-1 to TRBJ1-1, with 8 bases aligning to TRBD1. CDR1 and CDR2 (germline): SGHRS, YFSETQ. V lost 4 bases, J lost 8 bases, and 7 bases stayed unmatched. This CDR3 is 13 amino acids long. The CDR3 DNA reads as TGCGCCAGCAGCGGCGACAGGGGAGGGGAAGCTTTCTTT. Translation gives CASSGDRGGEAFF.

The genes are TRBV7-3 and TRBJ1-1; no clear D. The CDR3 contains 16 residues. Per the germline V gene, CDR1 is SGHTA and CDR2 is FQGTGA. V lost 5 bases and J 4 bases, leaving 20 bases between the germline ends. CDR3 nucleotide sequence: TGTGCCAGCAGCCTGCAATCTCCGGGTTCGGGCACTGAAGCTTTCTTT. Translation gives CASSLQSPGSGTEAFF.

The V and J genes are TRBV7-9 and TRBJ2-5, with a possible D match to TRBD1 (5 bases). The end of the DNA aligns better with TRBJ2-7, so the J call may be wrong. CDR3 length: 16 residues. CDR1 and CDR2 (germline): SEHNR, FQNEAQ (reference sequence). The CDR3: CASSPDITLSSYEQYF. As DNA, the CDR3 is TGTGCCAGCAGCCCGGACATAACCTTGAGCTCCTACGAGCAGTACTTC.

Written as DNA, the CDR3 is TGTGCCAGCAGTGAAGCAATGGGACAGGGGGCTTCTGAGCAGTTCTTC. It encodes CASSEAMGQGASEQFF. V usage is TRBV6-1 and J usage is TRBJ2-1; 12 nucleotides align to TRBD1. Trimming took 0 bases from V and 9 from J; bases not matched to a gene: 6. The CDR3 contains 16 residues. Per the germline V gene, CDR1 is MNHNS and CDR2 is SASEGT.

This chain connects TRBV4-1 to TRBJ2-5, with D possibly matching TRBD2 (6 bases). The tail of the sequence fits TRBJ2-7 better, so the J call may be wrong. Germline loops: CDR1 MGHRA, CDR2 YSYEKL. The length of the CDR3 is 16 residues. CDR3 DNA: TGCGCCAGCAGCCTCTGGGAGGACGGGAGTCTGAGCGAGCAGTACTTC. This gives the protein CASSLWEDGSLSEQYF.

The V and J genes are TRBV7-8 and TRBJ2-5, with D unresolved. The V gene's germline CDR1 is SGHVS and CDR2 FQNEAQ. CDR3 size: 16 residues. V lost 5 bases and J 0 bases, leaving 16 bases between the germline ends. This chain's CDR3 is CASSPWAGRNQETQYF. Written as DNA, the CDR3 is TGTGCCAGCAGCCCCTGGGCTGGGCGTAACCAAGAGACCCAGTACTTC.

This clone has only one observation. The V and J genes are TRBV29-1 and TRBJ1-2; 10 positions agree with TRBD1. CDR1 is SQVTM and CDR2 is ANQGSEA in the germline V gene. The CDR3 covers 13 residues. V gave up 6 bases and J gave up 4 bases; unmatched junction bases: 5. The CDR3 sequence: CSVVTGGGYGYTF. The CDR3, as DNA: TGCAGCGTGGTGACAGGGGGCGGCTATGGCTACACCTTC. The full variable domain, with the rest looked up from reference TRBV29-1 and TRBJ1-2, is SAVISQKPSRDICQRGTSLTIQCQVDSQVTMMFWYRQQPGQSLTLIATANQGSEATYESGFVIDKFPISRPNLTFSTLTVSNMSPEDSSIYLCSVVTGGGYGYTFGSGTRLTVV.

The chain uses TRBV14 and TRBJ1-1, with 8 positions matching TRBD1. From germline, CDR1 is SGHDN and CDR2 FVKESK. Trimming cost V 1 base and J 1 base; bases outside gene matches: 8. This CDR3 is built from 17 residues. The DNA for the CDR3 is TGTGCCAGCAGCCAAGGGACAGGGCCCTATGCGAACACTGAAGCTTTCTTT. Its translation is CASSQGTGPYANTEAFF.

This clone appeared a single time. The CDR3 loop is CASTPAAQFIYGYTF. The CDR3 nucleotides read TGTGCCAGCACCCCAGCGGCCCAATTTATCTATGGCTACACCTTC. V gene TRBV6-5 combines with J gene TRBJ1-2; no clear D gene. Germline-derived CDR1 and CDR2 are MNHEY and SVGAGI. The ends were cut back, 7 bases at V and 4 bases at J, with 19 bases in the middle. The CDR3 consists of 15 residues.